Described below is a single T cell receptor (beta chain) sequence and its context. Its antigen is as yet unknown. Looked up from germline, CDR1 is SGHAT and CDR2 is FQNNGV. Trimming at V came to 5 bases and at J to 6 bases, leaving 12 bases not matched to a gene. The CDR3 has 16 residues. This sample is part of a study of siplizumab effects on memory and regulatory T cells. Study-level findings and limits: Naive or memory phenotype was unassignable for roughly 75-96% of proliferating CD4+ or CD8+ clones. Alloreactive CD4+ clones that could be mapped were on average about 74% Treg-derived with siplizumab, against about 28% in controls. Siplizumab caused a significant drop in alloreactive sequences traceable to unstimulated CD4+ memory cells.

Each sample had approximately 10^5 TCR templates assayed. The protocol was immunoSEQ multiplex PCR, while the TCRdb copy is restricted to in-frame clones and leaves out a portion. The data show 100,000 to 120,000 clones, with more than 85% seen just once and less than 0.35% held by the top ten. Source material: CD4+ T cells sorted from blood. This rearrangement joins TRBV11-2 to TRBJ2-1, with 8 bases matching TRBD2. The origin of this receptor is a human donor in good health. CDR3 sequence (DNA): TGTGCCAGCAGCCCGGGGGGGGCGGTGGGTTTCAATGAGCAGTTCTTC. Translation: CASSPGGAVGFNEQFF.